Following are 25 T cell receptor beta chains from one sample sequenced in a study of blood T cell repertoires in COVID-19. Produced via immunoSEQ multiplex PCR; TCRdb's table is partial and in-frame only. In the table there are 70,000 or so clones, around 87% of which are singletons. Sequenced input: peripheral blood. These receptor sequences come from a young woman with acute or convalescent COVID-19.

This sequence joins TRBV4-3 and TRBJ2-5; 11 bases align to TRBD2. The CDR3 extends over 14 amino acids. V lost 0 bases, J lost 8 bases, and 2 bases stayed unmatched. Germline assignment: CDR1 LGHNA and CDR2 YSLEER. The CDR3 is CASSQDGTSGTQYF. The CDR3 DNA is TGCGCCAGCAGCCAAGATGGGACTAGCGGAACCCAGTACTTC.

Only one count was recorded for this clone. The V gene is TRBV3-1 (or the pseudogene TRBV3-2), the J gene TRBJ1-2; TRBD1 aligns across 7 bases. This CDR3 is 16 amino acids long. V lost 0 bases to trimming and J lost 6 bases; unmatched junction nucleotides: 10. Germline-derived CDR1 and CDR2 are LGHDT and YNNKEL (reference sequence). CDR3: CASSQDWGDSRHGYTF. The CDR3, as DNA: TGTGCCAGCAGCCAAGACTGGGGGGACAGTCGGCATGGCTACACCTTC.

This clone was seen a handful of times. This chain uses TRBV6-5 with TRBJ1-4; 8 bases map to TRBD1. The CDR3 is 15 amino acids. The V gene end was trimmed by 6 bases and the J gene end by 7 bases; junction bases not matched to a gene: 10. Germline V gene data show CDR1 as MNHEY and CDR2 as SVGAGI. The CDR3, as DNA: TGTGCCAGCAGCTATCAGGGGGCGCGAGGTGAAAAACTGTTTTTT. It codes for CASSYQGARGEKLFF.

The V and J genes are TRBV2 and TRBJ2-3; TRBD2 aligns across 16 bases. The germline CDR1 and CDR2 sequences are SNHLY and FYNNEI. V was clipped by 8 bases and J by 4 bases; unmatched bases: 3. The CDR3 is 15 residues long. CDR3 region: CASDGTSGGADTQYF. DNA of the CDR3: TGTGCCAGCGATGGGACTAGCGGGGGGGCAGATACGCAGTATTTT.

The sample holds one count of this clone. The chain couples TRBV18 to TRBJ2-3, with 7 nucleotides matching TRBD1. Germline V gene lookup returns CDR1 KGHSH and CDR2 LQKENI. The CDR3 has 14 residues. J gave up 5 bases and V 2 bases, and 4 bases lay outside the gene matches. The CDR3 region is CASSPGQAGDTQYF. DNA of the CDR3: TGTGCCAGCTCACCAGGACAGGCTGGAGATACGCAGTATTTT.

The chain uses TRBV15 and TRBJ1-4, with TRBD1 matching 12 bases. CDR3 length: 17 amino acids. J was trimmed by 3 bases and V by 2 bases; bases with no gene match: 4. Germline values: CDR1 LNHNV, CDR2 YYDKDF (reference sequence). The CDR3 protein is CATSRQGQGAPNEKLFF. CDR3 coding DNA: TGTGCCACCAGCAGACAGGGACAGGGGGCCCCTAATGAAAAACTGTTTTTT.

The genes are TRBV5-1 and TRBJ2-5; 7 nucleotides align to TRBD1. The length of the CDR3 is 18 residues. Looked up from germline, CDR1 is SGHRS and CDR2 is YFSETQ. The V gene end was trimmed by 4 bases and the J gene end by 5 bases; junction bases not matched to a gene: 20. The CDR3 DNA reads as TGCGCCAGCAGCGGACAGGACAGGATTAATCGTGTAGCGGAGACCCAGTACTTC. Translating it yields CASSGQDRINRVAETQYF.

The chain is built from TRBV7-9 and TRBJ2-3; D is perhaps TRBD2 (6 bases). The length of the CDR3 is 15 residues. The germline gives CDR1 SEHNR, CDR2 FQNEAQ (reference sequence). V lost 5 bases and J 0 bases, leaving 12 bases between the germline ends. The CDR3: CASSQHGGSTDTQYF. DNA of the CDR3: TGTGCCAGCAGCCAACACGGGGGAAGCACAGATACGCAGTATTTT.

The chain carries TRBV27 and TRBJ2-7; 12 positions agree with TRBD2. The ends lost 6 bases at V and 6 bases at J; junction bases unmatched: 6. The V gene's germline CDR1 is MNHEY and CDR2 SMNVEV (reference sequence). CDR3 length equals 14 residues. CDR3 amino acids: CASRLAGGLGEQYF. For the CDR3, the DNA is TGTGCCAGCAGACTAGCGGGGGGCCTTGGCGAGCAGTACTTC.

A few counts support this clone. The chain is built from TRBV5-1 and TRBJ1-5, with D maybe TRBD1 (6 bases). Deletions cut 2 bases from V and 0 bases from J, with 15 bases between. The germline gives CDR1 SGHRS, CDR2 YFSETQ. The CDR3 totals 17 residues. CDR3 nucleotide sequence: TGCGCCAGCAGCTTAAACCTTCGACAGGATAGCAATCAGCCCCAGCATTTT. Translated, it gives CASSLNLRQDSNQPQHF. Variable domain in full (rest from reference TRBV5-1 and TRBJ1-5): KAGVTQTPRYLIKTRGQQVTLSCSPISGHRSVSWYQQTPGQGLQFLFEYFSETQRNKGNFPGRFSGRQFSNSRSEMNVSTLELGDSALYLCASSLNLRQDSNQPQHFGDGTRLSIL.

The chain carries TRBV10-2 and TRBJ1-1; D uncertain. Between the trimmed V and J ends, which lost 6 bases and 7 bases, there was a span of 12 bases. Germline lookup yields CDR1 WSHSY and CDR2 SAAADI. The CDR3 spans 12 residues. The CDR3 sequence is CASRDDTSEAFF. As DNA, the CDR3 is TGCGCCAGCAGAGATGACACGAGTGAAGCTTTCTTT.

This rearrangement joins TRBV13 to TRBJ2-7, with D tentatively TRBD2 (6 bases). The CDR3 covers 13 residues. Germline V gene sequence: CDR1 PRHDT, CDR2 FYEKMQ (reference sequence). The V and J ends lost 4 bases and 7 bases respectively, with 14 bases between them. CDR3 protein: CASSYSRGEEQYF. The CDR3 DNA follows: TGTGCCAGCAGCTACTCGCGGGGTGAAGAGCAGTACTTC.

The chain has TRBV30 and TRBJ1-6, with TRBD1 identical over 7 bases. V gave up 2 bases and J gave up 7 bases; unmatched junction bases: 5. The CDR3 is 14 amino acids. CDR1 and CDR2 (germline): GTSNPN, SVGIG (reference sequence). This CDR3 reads CAWSTGTENSPLHF. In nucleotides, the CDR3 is TGTGCCTGGAGTACCGGGACAGAAAATTCACCCCTCCACTTT.

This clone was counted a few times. The CDR3 reads CASRRQAYEQYF. The CDR3 DNA is TGTGCCAGCAGGAGACAGGCCTACGAGCAGTACTTC. The rearrangement uses TRBV2 and TRBJ2-7; tentative D call: TRBD1 (6 bases). There are 12 residues in the CDR3. The germline V gene has CDR1 SNHLY and CDR2 FYNNEI. The germline V and J ends were trimmed by 6 bases and 2 bases, with 8 bases remaining between them.

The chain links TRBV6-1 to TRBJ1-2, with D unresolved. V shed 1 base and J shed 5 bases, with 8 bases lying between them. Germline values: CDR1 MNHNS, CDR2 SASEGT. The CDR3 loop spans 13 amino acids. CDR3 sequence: CASSEVGVYGYTF. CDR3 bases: TGTGCCAGCAGTGAAGTCGGGGTGTATGGCTACACCTTC.

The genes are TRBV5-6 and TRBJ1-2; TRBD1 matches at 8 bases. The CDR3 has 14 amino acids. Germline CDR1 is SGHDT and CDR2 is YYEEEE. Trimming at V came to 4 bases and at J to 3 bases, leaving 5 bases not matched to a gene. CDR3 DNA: TGTGCCAGCAGCCCTGGACAGGGATACTATGGCTACACCTTC. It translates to CASSPGQGYYGYTF.

The CDR3 DNA reads TGTGCCAGCAGTTACTCTCACGGGACATCCCCGCGTGGCTACACCTTC. Its translation is CASSYSHGTSPRGYTF. This sequence joins TRBV6-2 or TRBV6-3 and TRBJ1-2; possible D gene TRBD1, 6 bases. The CDR3 covers 16 residues. The V and J ends lost 0 bases and 7 bases respectively, with 18 bases between them. Germline CDR1 reads MNHEY; CDR2 reads SVGEGT.

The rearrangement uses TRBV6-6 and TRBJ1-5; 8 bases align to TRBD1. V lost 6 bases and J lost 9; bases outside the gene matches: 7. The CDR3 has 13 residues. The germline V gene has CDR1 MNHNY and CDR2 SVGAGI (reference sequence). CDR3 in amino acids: CASSRGQGGPQHF. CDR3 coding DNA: TGTGCCAGCAGCCGCGGACAGGGTGGGCCCCAGCATTTT.

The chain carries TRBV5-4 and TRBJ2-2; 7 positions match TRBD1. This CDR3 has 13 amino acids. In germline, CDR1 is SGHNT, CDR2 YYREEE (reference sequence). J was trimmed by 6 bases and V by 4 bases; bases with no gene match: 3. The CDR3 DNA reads TGTGCCAGCAGCCTGGGGACAGCCGGGGAGCTGTTTTTT. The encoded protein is CASSLGTAGELFF.

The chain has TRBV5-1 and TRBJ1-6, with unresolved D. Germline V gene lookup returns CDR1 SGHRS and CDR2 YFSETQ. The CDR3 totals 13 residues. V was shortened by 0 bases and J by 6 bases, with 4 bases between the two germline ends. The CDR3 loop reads CASSLDTNSPLHF. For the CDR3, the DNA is TGCGCCAGCAGCTTGGACACTAATTCACCCCTCCACTTT. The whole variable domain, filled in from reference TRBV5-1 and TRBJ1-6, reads KAGVTQTPRYLIKTRGQQVTLSCSPISGHRSVSWYQQTPGQGLQFLFEYFSETQRNKGNFPGRFSGRQFSNSRSEMNVSTLELGDSALYLCASSLDTNSPLHFGNGTRLTVT.

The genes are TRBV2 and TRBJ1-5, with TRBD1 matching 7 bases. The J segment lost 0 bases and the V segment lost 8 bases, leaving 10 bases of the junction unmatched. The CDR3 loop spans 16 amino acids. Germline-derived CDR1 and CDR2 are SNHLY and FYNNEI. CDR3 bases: TGTGCCAGCGCGCAGGTAGAGGGGGCTAGCAATCAGCCCCAGCATTTT. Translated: CASAQVEGASNQPQHF.

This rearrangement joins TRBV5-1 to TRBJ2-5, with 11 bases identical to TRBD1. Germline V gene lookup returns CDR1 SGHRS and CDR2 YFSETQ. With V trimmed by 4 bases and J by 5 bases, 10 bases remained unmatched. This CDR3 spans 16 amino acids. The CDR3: CASSLKTGTGGETQYF. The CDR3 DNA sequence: TGCGCCAGCAGCCTGAAGACCGGGACAGGGGGGGAGACCCAGTACTTC.

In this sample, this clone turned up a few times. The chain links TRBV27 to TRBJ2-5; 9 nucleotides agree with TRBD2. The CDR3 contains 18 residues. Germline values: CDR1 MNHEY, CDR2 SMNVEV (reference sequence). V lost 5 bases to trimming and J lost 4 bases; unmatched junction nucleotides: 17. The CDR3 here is CASSPQAAGGLAGETQYF. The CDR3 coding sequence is TGTGCCAGCAGTCCCCAAGCCGCCGGGGGACTAGCAGGAGAGACCCAGTACTTC.

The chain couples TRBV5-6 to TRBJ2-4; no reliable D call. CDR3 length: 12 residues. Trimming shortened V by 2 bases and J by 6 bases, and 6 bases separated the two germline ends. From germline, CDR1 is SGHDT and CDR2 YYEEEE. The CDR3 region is CASSFGRNIQYF. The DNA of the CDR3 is TGTGCCAGCAGCTTTGGGCGAAACATTCAGTACTTC.

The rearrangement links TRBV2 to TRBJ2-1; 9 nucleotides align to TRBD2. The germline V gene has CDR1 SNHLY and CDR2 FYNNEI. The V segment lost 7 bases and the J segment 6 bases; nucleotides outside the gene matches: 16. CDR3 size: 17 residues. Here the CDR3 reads CASIPNNSGRSVNEQFF. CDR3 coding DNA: TGTGCCAGCATCCCGAATAATAGCGGGAGATCGGTCAATGAGCAGTTCTTC. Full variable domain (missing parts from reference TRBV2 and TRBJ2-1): EPEVTQTPSHQVTQMGQEVILRCVPISNHLYFYWYRQILGQKVEFLVSFYNNEISEKSEIFDDQFSVERPDGSNFTLKIRSTKLEDSAMYFCASIPNNSGRSVNEQFFGPGTRLTVL.